This entry lists 20 T cell receptor beta chains sequenced from one sample in a study of blood T cell repertoires in COVID-19. Some clones are missing from TCRdb's copy, which holds only in-frame ones; the method was immunoSEQ multiplex PCR. The table has approximately 230,000 clones, over 70% seen once. The material sequenced was peripheral blood. These receptor sequences come from a man aged 80 or over with acute or convalescent COVID-19.

The chain uses TRBV7-2 and TRBJ2-7; weak D call: TRBD1 (5 bases). This CDR3 spans 14 amino acids. V dropped 4 bases and J dropped 5 bases, with 15 bases sitting between them. Germline CDR1 is SGHTA and CDR2 is FQGNSA. This CDR3 is CASSSAGFSHEQYF. CDR3 DNA: TGTGCCAGCAGCTCCGCAGGGTTCAGTCACGAGCAGTACTTC.

The rearrangement uses TRBV6-4 and TRBJ2-2; 7 bases map to TRBD2. The CDR3 totals 16 residues. Trimming cost V 4 bases and J 0 bases; bases outside gene matches: 5. Per germline, CDR1 MRHNA and CDR2 SNTAGT. In DNA form, the CDR3 reads TGTGCCAGCAGTGCCTCAGGGAGGGCGAACACCGGGGAGCTGTTTTTT. Translated, it gives CASSASGRANTGELFF.

The J gene is TRBJ2-3, the V gene TRBV30, with D tentatively TRBD2 (5 bases). Trimming removed 0 bases at V and 7 bases at J, with 14 bases between. The CDR3 is 14 residues long. Germline V gives CDR1 GTSNPN, CDR2 SVGIG (reference sequence). CDR3 region: CAWSVGGSLNTQYF. The CDR3 DNA follows: TGTGCCTGGAGTGTAGGTGGGAGTCTAAATACGCAGTATTTT.

The chain combines TRBV28 with TRBJ1-2; no definite D call. V lost 8 bases and J lost 7, with 11 bases in between. The CDR3 has 11 residues. CDR1 is MDHEN, CDR2 SYDVKM, per germline. The CDR3 region has the DNA TGTGCCAGCCAAACCACCGGTGGCTACACCTTC. It codes for CASQTTGGYTF.

The chain has TRBV28 and TRBJ1-4; D is ambiguous. This CDR3 contains 14 residues. V was shortened by 3 bases and J by 5 bases, with 10 bases between the two germline ends. Germline CDR1 and CDR2: MDHEN and SYDVKM. The CDR3 DNA reads TGTGCCAGCAGTTTGGCGGGGAGGAATGAAAAACTGTTTTTT. Translating it yields CASSLAGRNEKLFF.

The genes are TRBV6-1 and TRBJ1-1; TRBD1 might be the D (5 bases). Germline V CDR1 and CDR2: MNHNS, SASEGT. Trimming stripped 0 bases from V and 0 bases from J, with 8 bases between. The CDR3 has 15 amino acids. The CDR3 bases are TGTGCCAGCAGTGAAGCAGTAGGGGTGAACACTGAAGCTTTCTTT. Encoded protein: CASSEAVGVNTEAFF.

This clone was counted a single time. This sequence joins TRBV20-1 and TRBJ1-1, with a tentative D call TRBD1 (6 bases). The V gene's germline CDR1 is DFQATT and CDR2 SNEGSKA (reference sequence). V was trimmed by 3 bases and J by 3 bases, leaving 17 bases between them. The CDR3 extends over 15 amino acids. As DNA, the CDR3 is TGCAGTGCTAGTGAACTTCCACAGGGATACACTGAAGCTTTCTTT. It is translated as CSASELPQGYTEAFF.

This clone was recorded a few times. The sample has other DNA sequences that encode this CDR3 too. The chain couples TRBV6-1 to TRBJ1-1; D perhaps matches TRBD1 (5 bases). V lost 3 bases to trimming and J lost 0 bases, with 8 bases between them. CDR1 MNHNS and CDR2 SASEGT come from the germline V gene. This CDR3 spans 14 amino acids. The CDR3 region is CASSEGLMNTEAFF. In DNA form, the CDR3 reads TGTGCCAGCAGTGAGGGACTGATGAACACTGAAGCTTTCTTT.

CDR3: CASSSREGAFSGNTIYF. DNA of the CDR3: TGTGCCAGCAGCTCCCGAGAGGGGGCCTTCTCTGGAAACACCATATATTTT. The V and J genes are TRBV7-8 and TRBJ1-3; 7 bases map to TRBD1. There are 17 residues in the CDR3. Looked up from germline, CDR1 is SGHVS and CDR2 is FQNEAQ. With V trimmed by 4 bases and J by 0 bases, 9 bases remained unmatched.

The chain employs TRBV27 and TRBJ1-2; D gene uncertain. The CDR3 loop spans 14 amino acids. Per germline, CDR1 MNHEY and CDR2 SMNVEV (reference sequence). Trimming removed 3 bases at V and 4 bases at J, with 12 bases between. Here the CDR3 reads CASSFSRQSYGYTF. Written as DNA, the CDR3 is TGTGCCAGCAGTTTCTCGAGGCAGTCCTATGGCTACACCTTC.

This clone has a handful of counts. The chain carries TRBV5-5 and TRBJ2-2; 9 bases line up with TRBD1. The CDR3 runs to 16 residues. Germline V lookup: CDR1 SGHKS, CDR2 YYEKEE (reference sequence). J was trimmed by 3 bases and V by 4 bases; bases with no gene match: 7. This CDR3 is CASSEPRTGDTGELFF. In nucleotides, the CDR3 is TGTGCCAGCAGCGAACCGAGGACAGGGGACACCGGGGAGCTGTTTTTT.

The V call is TRBV6-6, the J call TRBJ1-5, with D tentatively TRBD1 (6 bases). Germline lookup yields CDR1 MNHNY and CDR2 SVGAGI (reference sequence). CDR3 size: 14 residues. Trimming cost V 0 bases and J 9 bases, with 12 bases left between them. As DNA, the CDR3 is TGTGCCAGCAGTTACTCACAGGGAAATGGGCCCCAGCATTTT. Protein product: CASSYSQGNGPQHF.

CDR3 DNA sequence: TGCAGCGTTTCACCAGGGGGAATTGGCACAGATACGCAGTATTTT. Translated: CSVSPGGIGTDTQYF. This rearrangement joins TRBV29-1 to TRBJ2-3; 7 bases map to TRBD1. The J segment lost 1 base and the V segment lost 5 bases, leaving 9 bases of the junction unmatched. This CDR3 comprises 15 residues. Germline assignment: CDR1 SQVTM and CDR2 ANQGSEA.

V is TRBV2 and J is TRBJ1-5; no clear D gene. Germline assignment: CDR1 SNHLY and CDR2 FYNNEI. There are 14 residues in the CDR3. Trimming took off 2 bases at V and 2 bases at J, with 7 bases between the two ends. CDR3 sequence (DNA): TGTGCCAGCAGTGAACGGAGGGGCAATCAGCCCCAGCATTTT. It translates to CASSERRGNQPQHF.

V usage is TRBV19 and J usage is TRBJ2-5; TRBD2 agrees at 9 bases. CDR1 and CDR2 (germline): LNHDA, SQIVND (reference sequence). This CDR3 is built from 16 residues. J gave up 4 bases and V 6 bases, and 12 bases lay outside the gene matches. CDR3: CASRPLGLAGSETQYF. CDR3 DNA sequence: TGTGCCAGTAGACCACTGGGGCTAGCGGGATCAGAGACCCAGTACTTC.

The chain is built from TRBV5-1 and TRBJ2-5; D not certain. The CDR3 extends over 13 amino acids. Germline-derived CDR1 and CDR2 are SGHRS and YFSETQ. Trimming pared 2 bases from V and 5 bases from J, leaving 10 bases between. CDR3 protein: CASSFSGWETQYF. The CDR3 DNA sequence: TGCGCCAGCAGCTTCTCAGGATGGGAGACCCAGTACTTC.

The chain has TRBV7-6 and TRBJ2-1, with 9 bases fitting TRBD1. Germline CDR1 and CDR2: SGHVS and FNYEAQ. This CDR3 contains 12 residues. The CDR3 sequence is CAPGTGMNEQFF. The CDR3 nucleotides read TGTGCTCCCGGGACAGGGATGAATGAGCAGTTCTTC.

The CDR3 DNA is TGCGCCAGCAGCGCGACAGGGGTTGGTTCACCCCTCCACTTT. Translating it yields CASSATGVGSPLHF. V gene TRBV5-1 combines with J gene TRBJ1-6; TRBD1 matches 8 bases. Germline CDR1 reads SGHRS; CDR2 reads YFSETQ. V gave up 4 bases and J gave up 9 bases; unmatched junction bases: 6. This CDR3 spans 14 amino acids.

The chain combines TRBV7-8 with TRBJ1-1, with D perhaps matching TRBD1 (6 bases). The CDR3 is 13 amino acids. Looked up from germline, CDR1 is SGHVS and CDR2 is FQNEAQ. The V and J ends lost 1 base and 9 bases respectively, with 12 bases between them. Written as DNA, the CDR3 is TGTGCCAGCAGCTTAGACCCCGGACAGAAAGCTTTCTTT. This codes for CASSLDPGQKAFF.

This CDR3 reads CASSFIPHGVGVPTSTDTQYF. The CDR3 nucleotides read TGCGCCAGCAGCTTCATTCCCCACGGGGTCGGGGTACCAACGTCCACAGATACGCAGTATTTT. This chain joins TRBV5-1 and TRBJ2-3, with D possibly matching TRBD2 (5 bases). From germline, CDR1 is SGHRS and CDR2 YFSETQ. The CDR3 extends over 21 amino acids. Trimming shortened V by 2 bases and J by 2 bases, and 30 bases separated the two germline ends.